This T cell receptor (beta chain) derives from a study of radiation and T cells in renal cell carcinoma. Here immunoSEQ multiplex PCR was the method, and the copy in TCRdb shows in-frame clones only, minus some. Of about 77,000 clones in the sample, around 78% were seen once. The time point here: blood 4 weeks post-SBRT, at nephrectomy. The sample's treatment: 15 Gy SBRT to primary tumor, nephrectomy 4 weeks later. This renal cell carcinoma was of the clear cell type. Looked up from germline, CDR1 is SEHNR and CDR2 is FQNEAQ (reference sequence). The V and J ends lost 1 base and 4 bases respectively, with 13 bases between them. The CDR3 is 15 amino acids.

The chain combines TRBV7-9 with TRBJ2-5; perhaps TRBD2 as D (7 bases). The specimen was blood, collected from a patient whose treatment included radiotherapy and nephrectomy. The clonotype originates from a woman in her fifties or sixties with renal cell carcinoma. As DNA, the CDR3 is TGTGCCAGCAGCTTAGGCGGGAGAGGGGGAGAGACCCAGTACTTC. Protein product: CASSLGGRGGETQYF.